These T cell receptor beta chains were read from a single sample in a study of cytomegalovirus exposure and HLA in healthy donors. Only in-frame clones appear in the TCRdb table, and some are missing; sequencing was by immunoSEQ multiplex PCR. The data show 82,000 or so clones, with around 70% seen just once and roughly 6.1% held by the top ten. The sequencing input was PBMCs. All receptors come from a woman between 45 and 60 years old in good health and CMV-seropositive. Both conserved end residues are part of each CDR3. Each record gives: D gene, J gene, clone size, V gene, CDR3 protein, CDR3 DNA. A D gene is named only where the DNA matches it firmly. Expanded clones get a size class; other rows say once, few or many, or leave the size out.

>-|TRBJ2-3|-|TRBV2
CASPGGNTDTQYF
TGTGCCAGCCCGGGGGGCAACACAGATACGCAGTATTTT
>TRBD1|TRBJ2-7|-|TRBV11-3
CASSWTGGSYEQYF
TGTGCCAGCAGCTGGACAGGGGGATCCTACGAGCAGTACTTC
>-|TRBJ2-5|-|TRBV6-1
CASSGLLGAETQYF
TGTGCCAGCAGTGGACTATTGGGGGCGGAGACCCAGTACTTC
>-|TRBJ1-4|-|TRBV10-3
CAIRGEVDEKLFF
TGTGCCATCAGGGGGGAGGTGGATGAAAAACTGTTTTTT
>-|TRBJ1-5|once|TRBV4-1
CASSPRTSGGYSNQPQHF
TGCGCCAGCAGCCCTAGGACTTCGGGAGGCTATAGCAATCAGCCCCAGCATTTT
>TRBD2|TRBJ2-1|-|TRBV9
CASSAGLAEVNEQFF
TGTGCCAGCAGCGCGGGACTAGCGGAAGTCAATGAGCAGTTCTTC
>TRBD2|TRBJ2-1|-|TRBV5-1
CASSPGGTDSYNEQFF
TGCGCCAGCAGCCCGGGGGGGACCGATTCCTACAATGAGCAGTTCTTC
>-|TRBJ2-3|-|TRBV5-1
CASSFDSPTDTQYF
TGCGCCAGCAGCTTCGACAGTCCCACAGATACGCAGTATTTT
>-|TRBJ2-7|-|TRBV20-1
CSARDRVEQYF
TGCAGTGCTAGAGATCGGGTCGAGCAGTACTTC
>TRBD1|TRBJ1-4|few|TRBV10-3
CAISPAGGYEKLFF
TGTGCCATCAGTCCGGCAGGGGGCTATGAAAAACTGTTTTTT
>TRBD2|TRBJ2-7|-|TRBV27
CASSLHVLAGGGPYEQYF
TGTGCCAGCAGTTTACATGTACTAGCGGGAGGGGGGCCCTACGAGCAGTACTTC
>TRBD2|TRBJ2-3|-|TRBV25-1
CASSDLAGITSTDTQYF
TGTGCCAGCAGTGATCTAGCGGGGATTACTAGCACAGATACGCAGTATTTT
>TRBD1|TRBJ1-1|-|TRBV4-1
CASSDRPGGAVEAFF
TGCGCCAGCAGCGATCGACCAGGGGGCGCGGTTGAAGCTTTCTTT
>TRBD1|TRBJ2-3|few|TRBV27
CASSSGTGKTDTQYF
TGTGCCAGCAGTTCCGGGACAGGGAAAACAGATACGCAGTATTTT
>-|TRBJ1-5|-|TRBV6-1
CASRVGLGQPQHF
TGTGCCAGCAGGGTGGGCCTCGGTCAGCCCCAGCATTTT
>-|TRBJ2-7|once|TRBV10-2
CASSESPRVEDEQYF
TGCGCCAGCAGTGAGTCCCCCAGGGTAGAAGACGAGCAGTACTTC
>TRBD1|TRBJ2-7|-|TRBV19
CASSSWTGKTYEQYF
TGTGCCAGTAGTAGTTGGACAGGGAAAACCTACGAGCAGTACTTC
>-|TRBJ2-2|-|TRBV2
CASKGGNTGELFF
TGTGCCAGCAAAGGGGGGAACACCGGGGAGCTGTTTTTT
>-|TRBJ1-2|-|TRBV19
CASSTSLLAGGYTF
TGTGCCAGTAGTACCTCTCTGTTGGCGGGGGGCTACACCTTC
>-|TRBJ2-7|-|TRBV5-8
CASSRTNYEQYF
TGTGCCAGCAGTCGGACTAACTACGAGCAGTACTTC
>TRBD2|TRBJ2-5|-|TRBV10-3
CAISPGTRDGWTQYF
TGTGCCATCAGTCCCGGGACTAGGGATGGATGGACCCAGTACTTC
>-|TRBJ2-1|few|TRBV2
CASRESTGEEGEQFF
TGTGCCAGCAGGGAATCGACGGGAGAGGAGGGTGAGCAGTTCTTC
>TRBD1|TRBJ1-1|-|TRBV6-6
CASSYPGGYTEAFF
TGTGCCAGCAGTTACCCAGGGGGCTATACTGAAGCTTTCTTT
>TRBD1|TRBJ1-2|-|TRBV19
CASSDRVHGYTF
TGTGCCAGTAGTGACAGGGTTCATGGCTACACCTTC
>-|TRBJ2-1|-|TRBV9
CASSVGQVNEQFF
TGTGCCAGCAGCGTAGGCCAGGTGAATGAGCAGTTCTTC
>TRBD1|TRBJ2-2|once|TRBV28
CASSLWRTGGTGELFF
TGTGCCAGCAGTTTATGGAGAACAGGGGGCACCGGGGAGCTGTTTTTT
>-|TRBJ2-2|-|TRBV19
CASSIGQNTGELFF
TGTGCCAGTAGTATTGGGCAGAACACCGGGGAGCTGTTTTTT
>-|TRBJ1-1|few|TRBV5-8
CASSLRGGSPEAFF
TGTGCCAGCAGCTTGCGAGGCGGATCCCCTGAAGCTTTCTTT
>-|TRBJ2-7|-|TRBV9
CASSVALAAGYEQYF
TGTGCCAGCAGCGTAGCCCTAGCAGCTGGCTACGAGCAGTACTTC
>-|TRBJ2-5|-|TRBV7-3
CASSLGAGPQETQYF
TGTGCCAGCAGCTTAGGGGCAGGCCCCCAAGAGACCCAGTACTTC
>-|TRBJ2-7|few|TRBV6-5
CASSEDRGGEQYF
TGTGCCAGCAGTGAGGACCGGGGTGGGGAGCAGTACTTC
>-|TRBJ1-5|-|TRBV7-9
CASSSRYNQPQHF
TGTGCCAGCAGCTCACGGTACAATCAGCCCCAGCATTTT
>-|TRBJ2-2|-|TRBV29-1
CSVRTANTGELFF
TGCAGCGTTAGGACAGCGAACACCGGGGAGCTGTTTTTT
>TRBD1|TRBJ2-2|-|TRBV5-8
CASSRDRNTGELFF
TGTGCCAGCAGTAGGGACAGAAACACCGGGGAGCTGTTTTTT
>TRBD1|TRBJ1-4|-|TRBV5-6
CASSMTGTEKLFF
TGTGCCAGCAGCATGACAGGGACTGAAAAACTGTTTTTT
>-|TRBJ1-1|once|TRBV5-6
CASSSIPGHLNTEAFF
TGTGCCAGCAGCTCGATACCGGGACATCTAAACACTGAAGCTTTCTTT
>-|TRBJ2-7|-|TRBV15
CATSFSTGGDYEQYF
TGTGCCACCAGCTTTTCAACAGGAGGGGACTACGAGCAGTACTTC